The present TCR beta chain was sequenced within a study of cytomegalovirus exposure and HLA in healthy donors. Study overall: It was reported in a later analysis that the same platform had been used for the approximately 120 validation repertoires as for the approximately 730 first-cohort repertoires. General study points: Overall, roughly 150 TCR beta chains were annotated as cytomegalovirus-associated. In vitro testing confirmed a few CMV-associated chains as specific for CMV antigens.

Germline values: CDR1 SEHNR, CDR2 FQNEAQ (reference sequence). The CDR3 is 13 residues long. The V gene lost 4 bases and the J gene lost 4 bases, with 11 bases spanning the gap. Some clones are missing from TCRdb's copy, which holds only in-frame ones; the method was immunoSEQ multiplex PCR. The sample consists of around 150,000 clones, approximately 96% of them appearing once. This clone was counted once. The antigen remains undetermined. The rearrangement uses TRBV7-9 and TRBJ2-7; D is ambiguous. Specimen: PBMCs. The sequence derives from a woman younger than 30 in good health and CMV-seronegative. DNA for the CDR3: TGTGCCAGCAGCTCCGACAAGAGTTACGAGCAGTACTTC. Protein: CASSSDKSYEQYF.